The source of this T cell receptor (beta chain) is a study of cytomegalovirus exposure and HLA in healthy donors. 60 Vbeta and 13 Jbeta primers were used in PCR. Clones were sequenced by immunoSEQ multiplex PCR, and TCRdb holds only the in-frame ones, with some missing. The sample consists of 110,000 to 150,000 clones, approximately 82% of them appearing once. V was shortened by 6 bases and J by 2 bases, with 15 bases between the two germline ends. Germline V gene data show CDR1 as MDHEN and CDR2 as SYDVKM. The CDR3 covers 15 residues. This clone was seen more than once but under ten times. The sequencing input was PBMCs. The clonotype originates from a man between 18 and 35 years old in good health and CMV-seropositive. V and J are TRBV28 and TRBJ2-3; a weak D match, TRBD2 (6 bases). Here the CDR3 reads CASRSGDSFTDTQYF. CDR3 nucleotide sequence: TGTGCCAGCAGATCCGGGGACTCCTTCACAGATACGCAGTATTTT.